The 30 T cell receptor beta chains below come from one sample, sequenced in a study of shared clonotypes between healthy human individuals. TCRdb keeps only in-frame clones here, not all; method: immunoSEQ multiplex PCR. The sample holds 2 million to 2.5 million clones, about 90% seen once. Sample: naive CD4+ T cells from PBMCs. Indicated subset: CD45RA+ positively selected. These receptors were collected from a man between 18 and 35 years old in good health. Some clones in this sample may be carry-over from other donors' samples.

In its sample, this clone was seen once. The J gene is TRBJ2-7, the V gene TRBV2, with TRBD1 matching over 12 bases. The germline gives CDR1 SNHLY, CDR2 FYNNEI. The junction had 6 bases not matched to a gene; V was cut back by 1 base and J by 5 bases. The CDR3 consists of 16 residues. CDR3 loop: CASSEGGQGAFNEQYF. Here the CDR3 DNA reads TGTGCCAGCAGTGAAGGGGGACAGGGGGCTTTTAACGAGCAGTACTTC.

The DNA for the CDR3 is TGTGCCAGCAGCTGGAGGGACGGTAACTATGGCTACACCTTC. Its protein product is CASSWRDGNYGYTF. The chain employs TRBV5-6 and TRBJ1-2; possible D gene TRBD1, 5 bases. The germline CDR1 and CDR2 sequences are SGHDT and YYEEEE. There are 14 residues in the CDR3. Trimming left V 3 bases short and J 1 base short, with 10 bases between.

The CDR3 sequence: CASSLERAGSYEQYF. Here the CDR3 DNA reads TGTGCCAGCAGTTTGGAGAGGGCAGGGTCGTACGAGCAGTACTTC. V usage is TRBV28 and J usage is TRBJ2-7; D may match TRBD1 or TRBD2 (5 bases each). V was cut by 3 bases and J by 4 bases, with 16 bases left in between. CDR3 size: 15 residues. Germline loops: CDR1 MDHEN, CDR2 SYDVKM.

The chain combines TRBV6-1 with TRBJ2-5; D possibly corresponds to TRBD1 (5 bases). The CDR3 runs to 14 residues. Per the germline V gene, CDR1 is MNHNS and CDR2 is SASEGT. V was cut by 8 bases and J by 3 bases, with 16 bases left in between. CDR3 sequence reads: CASQQDRQKETQYF. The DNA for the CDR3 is TGTGCCAGCCAACAAGACAGACAAAAAGAGACCCAGTACTTC.

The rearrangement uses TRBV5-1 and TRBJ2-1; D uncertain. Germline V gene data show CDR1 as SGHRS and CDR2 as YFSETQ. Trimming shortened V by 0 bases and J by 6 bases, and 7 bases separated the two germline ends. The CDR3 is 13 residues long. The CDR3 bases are TGCGCCAGCAGCTTGGCGAACGGCAATGAGCAGTTCTTC. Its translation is CASSLANGNEQFF.

For the CDR3, the DNA is TGTGCCAGCCGAAGGAGGAAGGAGGGGCCCTCCTACGAGCAGTACTTC. Amino acids: CASRRRKEGPSYEQYF. The chain has TRBV6-6 and TRBJ2-7; TRBD2 is a possible D gene (6 bases). CDR1 is MNHNY and CDR2 is SVGAGI in the germline V gene (reference sequence). V was cut by 8 bases and J by 0 bases, with 20 bases left in between. This CDR3 is built from 16 residues.

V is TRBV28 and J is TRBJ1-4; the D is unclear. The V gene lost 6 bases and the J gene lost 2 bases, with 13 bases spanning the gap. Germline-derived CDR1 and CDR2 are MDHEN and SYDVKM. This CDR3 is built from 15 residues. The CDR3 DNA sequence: TGTGCCAGCAGGCCTGTGGGGAGGACTAATGAAAAACTGTTTTTT. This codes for CASRPVGRTNEKLFF.

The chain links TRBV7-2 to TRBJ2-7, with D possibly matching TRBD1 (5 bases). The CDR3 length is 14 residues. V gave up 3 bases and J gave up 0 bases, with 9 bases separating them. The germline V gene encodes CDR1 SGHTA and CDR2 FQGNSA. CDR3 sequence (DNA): TGTGCCAGCAGCTTGGGGCATACCTCCTACGAGCAGTACTTC. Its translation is CASSLGHTSYEQYF.

The CDR3 DNA follows: TGTGCCAGCAGCTGGGACAGGGCGGGTTACGGGGAGCTGTTTTTT. It yields the protein CASSWDRAGYGELFF. The genes are TRBV27 and TRBJ2-2, with 9 bases identical to TRBD1. Losses at the gene ends were 6 bases for V and 7 bases for J; bases not matched to a gene: 9. Germline CDR1 reads MNHEY; CDR2 reads SMNVEV (reference sequence). CDR3 size: 15 residues.

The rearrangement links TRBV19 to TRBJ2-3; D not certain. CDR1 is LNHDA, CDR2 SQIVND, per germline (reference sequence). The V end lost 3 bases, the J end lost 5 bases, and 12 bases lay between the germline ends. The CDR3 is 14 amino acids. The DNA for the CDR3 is TGTGCCAGTAGTATGGGTAGGGAAGGAGATACGCAGTATTTT. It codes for CASSMGREGDTQYF. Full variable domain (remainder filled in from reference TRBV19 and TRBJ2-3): DGGITQSPKYLFRKEGQNVTLSCEQNLNHDAMYWYRQDPGQGLRLIYYSQIVNDFQKGDIAEGYSVSREKKESFPLTVTSAQKNPTAFYLCASSMGREGDTQYFGPGTRLTVL.

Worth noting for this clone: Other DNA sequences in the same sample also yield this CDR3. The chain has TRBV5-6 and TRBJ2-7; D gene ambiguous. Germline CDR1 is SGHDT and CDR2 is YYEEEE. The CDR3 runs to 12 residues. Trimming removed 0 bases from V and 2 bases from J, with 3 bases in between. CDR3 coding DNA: TGTGCCAGCAGCTTGGAGCCCTACGAGCAGTACTTC. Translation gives CASSLEPYEQYF.

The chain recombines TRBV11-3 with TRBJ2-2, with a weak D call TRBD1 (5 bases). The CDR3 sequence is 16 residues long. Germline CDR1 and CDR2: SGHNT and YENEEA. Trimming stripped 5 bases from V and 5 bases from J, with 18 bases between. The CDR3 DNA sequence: TGTGCCAGCAGCCCAGGTTTTACAGGCCGTACCGGGGAGCTGTTTTTT. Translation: CASSPGFTGRTGELFF.

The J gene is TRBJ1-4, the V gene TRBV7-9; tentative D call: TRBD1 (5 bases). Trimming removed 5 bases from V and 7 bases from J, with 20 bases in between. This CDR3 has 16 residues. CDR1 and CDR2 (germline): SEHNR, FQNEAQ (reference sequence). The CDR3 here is CASSQPLGGRAEKLFF. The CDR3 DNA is TGTGCCAGCAGCCAACCCCTCGGGGGGAGAGCTGAAAAACTGTTTTTT.

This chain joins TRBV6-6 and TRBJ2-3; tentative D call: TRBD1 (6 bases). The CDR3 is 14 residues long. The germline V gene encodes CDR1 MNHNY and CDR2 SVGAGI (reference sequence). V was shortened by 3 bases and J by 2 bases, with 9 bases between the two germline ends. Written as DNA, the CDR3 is TGTGCCAGCAGTTATGCAGGGGCCACAGATACGCAGTATTTT. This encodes CASSYAGATDTQYF.

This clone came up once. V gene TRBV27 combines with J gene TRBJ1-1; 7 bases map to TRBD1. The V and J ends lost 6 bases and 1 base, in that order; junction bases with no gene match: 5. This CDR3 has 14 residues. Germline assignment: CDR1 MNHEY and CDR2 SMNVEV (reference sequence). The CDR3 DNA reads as TGTGCCAGCAGACCCACAGGGGCGAACACTGAAGCTTTCTTT. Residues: CASRPTGANTEAFF.

The chain's CDR3 is CASSPMKGGYGYTF. The CDR3 DNA is TGTGCCAGCTCACCTATGAAAGGGGGCTATGGCTACACCTTC. The chain uses TRBV18 and TRBJ1-2, with a tentative D call TRBD1 (6 bases). V was trimmed by 3 bases and J by 4 bases, leaving 12 bases between them. The V gene's germline CDR1 is KGHSH and CDR2 LQKENI. CDR3 length: 14 amino acids.

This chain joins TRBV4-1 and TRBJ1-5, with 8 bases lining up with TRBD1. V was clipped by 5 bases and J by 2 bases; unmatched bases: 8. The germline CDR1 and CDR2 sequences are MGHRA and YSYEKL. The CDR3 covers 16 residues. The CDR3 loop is CASSSLGTGGNQPQHF. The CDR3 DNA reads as TGCGCCAGCAGCTCCCTCGGGACAGGCGGCAATCAGCCCCAGCATTTT.

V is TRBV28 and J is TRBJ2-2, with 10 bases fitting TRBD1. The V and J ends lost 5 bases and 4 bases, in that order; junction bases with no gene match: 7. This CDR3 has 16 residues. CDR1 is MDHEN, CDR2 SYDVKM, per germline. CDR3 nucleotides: TGTGCCAGCAGTCCGTGGACAGGGGGTACCACCGGGGAGCTGTTTTTT. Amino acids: CASSPWTGGTTGELFF.

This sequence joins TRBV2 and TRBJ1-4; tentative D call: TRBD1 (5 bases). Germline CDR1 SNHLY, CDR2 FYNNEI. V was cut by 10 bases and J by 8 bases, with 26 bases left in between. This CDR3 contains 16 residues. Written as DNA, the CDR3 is TGTGCCACCCAAACCGGAGGGGCAGGACTTGGGGAAAAACTGTTTTTT. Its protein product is CATQTGGAGLGEKLFF.

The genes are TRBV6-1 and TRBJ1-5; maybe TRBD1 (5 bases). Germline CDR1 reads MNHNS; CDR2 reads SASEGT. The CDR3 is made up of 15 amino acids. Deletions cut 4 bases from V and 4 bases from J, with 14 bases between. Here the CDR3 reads CASSVGVGTNQPQHF. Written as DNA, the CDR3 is TGTGCCAGCAGTGTGGGGGTTGGGACGAATCAGCCCCAGCATTTT.

The CDR3 DNA reads TGTGCCAGCAGCTTACCCCAGGGGGGCGGAGGAGGGGAGCAGTACTTC. Translating gives CASSLPQGGGGGEQYF. The chain combines TRBV7-6 with TRBJ2-7, with a weak D call TRBD1 (7 bases). Germline CDR1 and CDR2: SGHVS and FNYEAQ. The CDR3 is made up of 16 amino acids. The V end lost 2 bases, the J end lost 7 bases, and 21 bases lay between the germline ends.

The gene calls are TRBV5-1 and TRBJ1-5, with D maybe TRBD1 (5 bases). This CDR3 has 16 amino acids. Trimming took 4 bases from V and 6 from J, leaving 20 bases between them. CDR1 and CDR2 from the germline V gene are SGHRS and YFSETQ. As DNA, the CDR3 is TGCGCCAGCAGCCTAGGGGACGCACATGTCGGTCAGCCCCAGCATTTT. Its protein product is CASSLGDAHVGQPQHF.

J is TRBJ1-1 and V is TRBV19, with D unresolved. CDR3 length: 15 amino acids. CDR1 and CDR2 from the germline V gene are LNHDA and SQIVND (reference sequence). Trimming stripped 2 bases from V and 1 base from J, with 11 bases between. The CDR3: CASSIKVGRNTEAFF. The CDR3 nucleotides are TGTGCCAGTAGTATAAAGGTCGGCAGGAACACTGAAGCTTTCTTT.

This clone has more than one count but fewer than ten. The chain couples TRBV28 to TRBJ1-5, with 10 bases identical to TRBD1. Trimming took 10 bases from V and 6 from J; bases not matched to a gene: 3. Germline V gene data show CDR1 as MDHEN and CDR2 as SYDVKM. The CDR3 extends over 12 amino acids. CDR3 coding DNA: TGTGCCACGACAGGGGGCGGTCAGCCCCAGCATTTT. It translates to CATTGGGQPQHF. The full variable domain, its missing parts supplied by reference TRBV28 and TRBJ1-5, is DVKVTQSSRYLVKRTGEKVFLECVQDMDHENMFWYRQDPGLGLRLIYFSYDVKMKEKGDIPEGYSVSREKKERFSLILESASTNQTSMYLCATTGGGQPQHFGDGTRLSIL.

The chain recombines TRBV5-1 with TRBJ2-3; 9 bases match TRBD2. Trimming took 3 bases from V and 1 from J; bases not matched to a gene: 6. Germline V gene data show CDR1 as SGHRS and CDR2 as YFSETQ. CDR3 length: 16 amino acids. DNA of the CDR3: TGCGCCAGCAGCTCCTTTGCGGGAGGGGGCACAGATACGCAGTATTTT. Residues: CASSSFAGGGTDTQYF.

DNA of the CDR3: TGTGCCAGCAGTTTATTACGAGGGAGCACACCAGATACGCAGTATTTT. It codes for CASSLLRGSTPDTQYF. The rearrangement links TRBV27 to TRBJ2-3; D is possibly TRBD2 (5 bases). Trimming took off 1 base at V and 4 bases at J, with 15 bases between the two ends. Germline assignment: CDR1 MNHEY and CDR2 SMNVEV (reference sequence). The CDR3 is 16 residues long.

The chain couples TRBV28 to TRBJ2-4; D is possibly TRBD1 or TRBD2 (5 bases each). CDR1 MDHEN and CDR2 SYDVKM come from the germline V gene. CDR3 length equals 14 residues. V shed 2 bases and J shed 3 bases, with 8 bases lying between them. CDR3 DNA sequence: TGTGCCAGCAGTTTAATGGGGGACAAAAACATTCAGTACTTC. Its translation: CASSLMGDKNIQYF.

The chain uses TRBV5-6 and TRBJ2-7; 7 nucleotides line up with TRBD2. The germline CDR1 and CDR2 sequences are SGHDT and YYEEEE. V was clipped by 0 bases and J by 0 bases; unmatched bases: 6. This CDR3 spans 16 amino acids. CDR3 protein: CASSLEAAGSSYEQYF. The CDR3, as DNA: TGTGCCAGCAGCTTGGAAGCAGCGGGGAGCTCCTACGAGCAGTACTTC.

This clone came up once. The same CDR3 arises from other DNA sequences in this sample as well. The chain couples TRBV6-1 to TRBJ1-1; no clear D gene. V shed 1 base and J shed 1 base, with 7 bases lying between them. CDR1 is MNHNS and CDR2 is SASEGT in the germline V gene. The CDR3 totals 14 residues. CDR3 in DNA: TGTGCCAGCAGTGAAGGGCGGACGAACACTGAAGCTTTCTTT. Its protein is CASSEGRTNTEAFF.

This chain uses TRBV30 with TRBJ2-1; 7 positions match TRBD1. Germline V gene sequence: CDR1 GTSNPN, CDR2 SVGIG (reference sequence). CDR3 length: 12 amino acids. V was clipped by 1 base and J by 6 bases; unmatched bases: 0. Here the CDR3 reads CAWSAGGNEQFF. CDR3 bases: TGTGCCTGGAGTGCAGGGGGCAATGAGCAGTTCTTC.